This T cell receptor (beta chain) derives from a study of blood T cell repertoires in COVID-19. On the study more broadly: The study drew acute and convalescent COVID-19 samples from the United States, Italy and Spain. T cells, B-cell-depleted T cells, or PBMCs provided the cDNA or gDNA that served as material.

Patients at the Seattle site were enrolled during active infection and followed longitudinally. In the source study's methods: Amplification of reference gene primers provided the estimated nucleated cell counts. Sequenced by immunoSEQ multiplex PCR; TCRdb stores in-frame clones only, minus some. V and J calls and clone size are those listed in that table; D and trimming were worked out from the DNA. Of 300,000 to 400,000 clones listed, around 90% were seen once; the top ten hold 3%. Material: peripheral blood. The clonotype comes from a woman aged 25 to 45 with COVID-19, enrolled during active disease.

DNA for the CDR3: TGTGCCAGCAGCTTAGGGCTAGGACAGGGAGGCTACACCTTC. This gives the protein CASSLGLGQGGYTF. The chain is built from TRBV7-8 and TRBJ1-2; 8 bases are a match to TRBD1. This CDR3 is built from 14 residues. Losses at the gene ends were 1 base for V and 8 bases for J; bases not matched to a gene: 6. In germline, CDR1 is SGHVS, CDR2 FQNEAQ.